These 5 T cell receptor beta chains came from one sample sequenced in a study of CD8 T cells in Susac syndrome. After extraction with the RNeasy kit, roughly 0.45 to 1 ug of the RNA was reverse transcribed using random hexamers. TCRdb reprocessed the immunoSEQ multiplex PCR reads via MiXCR and lists one record per CDR3 protein. The sample shows 150,000 or so distinct CDR3 sequences, approximately 95% of them seen only once. The sample taken for sequencing was CD4+ T cells from PBMCs. All receptors derive from a human donor with Susac syndrome.

The chain has TRBV20-1 and TRBJ2-7; 7 bases fit TRBD1. This CDR3 is 12 amino acids long. Germline V gene data show CDR1 as DFQATT and CDR2 as SNEGSKA (reference sequence). J was trimmed by 5 bases and V by 2 bases; bases with no gene match: 3. CDR3 sequence: CSARLTGDEQYF. For the CDR3, the DNA is TGCAGTGCTAGACTTACAGGGGACGAGCAGTACTTC.

This chain links TRBV12-3 or TRBV12-4 with TRBJ1-1; 8 positions agree with TRBD1. V shed 2 bases and J 2 bases; nucleotides not matched to a gene: 1. This CDR3 region has 14 residues. The CDR3 nucleotides read TGTGCCAGCAGTTTACAGGGGGCAAACACTGAAGCTTTCTTT. It is translated as CASSLQGANTEAFF.

This rearrangement joins TRBV7-9 to TRBJ1-2; tentative D call: TRBD1 (6 bases). Germline V CDR1 and CDR2: SEHNR, FQNEAQ (reference sequence). The length of the CDR3 is 15 residues. The V and J ends lost 4 bases and 7 bases respectively, with 19 bases between them. In nucleotides, the CDR3 is TGTGCCAGCAGCTCCTATACCGGGGGCGCGTTTGGCTACACCTTC. Its translation is CASSSYTGGAFGYTF.

The chain couples TRBV4-1 to TRBJ1-2, with TRBD1 matching 7 bases. The CDR3 spans 14 residues. Germline V gives CDR1 MGHRA, CDR2 YSYEKL. Trimming cost V 2 bases and J 8 bases; bases outside gene matches: 8. CDR3 residues: CASSQRQGVIGYTF. The CDR3 region has the DNA TGCGCCAGCAGCCAACGTCAGGGGGTAATAGGCTACACCTTC.

The chain uses TRBV28 and TRBJ1-6; TRBD1 might be the D (6 bases). Germline V gene lookup returns CDR1 MDHEN and CDR2 SYDVKM. The CDR3 has 12 amino acids. With 4 bases removed from V and 10 bases from J, the gap between germline ends came to 8 bases. The CDR3 region is CASSSGGSPLHF. The DNA of the CDR3 is TGTGCCAGCAGTTCCGGGGGCTCACCCCTCCACTTT. Filled out from reference TRBV28 and TRBJ1-6, the complete variable domain reads DVKVTQSSRYLVKRTGEKVFLECVQDMDHENMFWYRQDPGLGLRLIYFSYDVKMKEKGDIPEGYSVSREKKERFSLILESASTNQTSMYLCASSSGGSPLHFGNGTRLTVT.